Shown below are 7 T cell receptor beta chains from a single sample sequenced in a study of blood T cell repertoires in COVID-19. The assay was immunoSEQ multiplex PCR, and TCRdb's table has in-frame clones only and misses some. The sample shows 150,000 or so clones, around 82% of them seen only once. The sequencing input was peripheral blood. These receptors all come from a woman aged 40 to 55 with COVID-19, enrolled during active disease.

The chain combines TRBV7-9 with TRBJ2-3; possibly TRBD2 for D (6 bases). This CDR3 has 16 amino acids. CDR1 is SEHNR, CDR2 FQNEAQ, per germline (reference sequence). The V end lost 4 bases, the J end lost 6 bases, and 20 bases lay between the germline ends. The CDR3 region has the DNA TGTGCCAGCAGCTCCATTACTAGCAGCCCTCGGGATACGCAGTATTTT. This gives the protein CASSSITSSPRDTQYF. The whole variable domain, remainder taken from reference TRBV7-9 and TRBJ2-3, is DTGVSQNPRHKITKRGQNVTFRCDPISEHNRLYWYRQTLGQGPEFLTYFQNEAQLEKSRLLSDRFSAERPKGSFSTLEIQRTEQGDSAMYLCASSSITSSPRDTQYFGPGTRLTVL.

The CDR3 region is CASSRDRVGNQPQHF. The DNA of the CDR3 is TGTGCCAGCAGCCGAGACAGGGTCGGCAATCAGCCCCAGCATTTT. The gene calls are TRBV27 and TRBJ1-5; 7 nucleotides agree with TRBD1. The germline CDR1 and CDR2 sequences are MNHEY and SMNVEV (reference sequence). V lost 6 bases to trimming and J lost 2 bases; unmatched junction nucleotides: 7. This CDR3 has 15 residues.

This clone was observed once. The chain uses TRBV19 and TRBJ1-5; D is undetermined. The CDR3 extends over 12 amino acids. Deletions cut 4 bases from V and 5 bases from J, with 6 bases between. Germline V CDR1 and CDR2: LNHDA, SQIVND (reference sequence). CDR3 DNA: TGTGCCAGTAGTACCGGTTATCAGCCCCAGCATTTT. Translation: CASSTGYQPQHF. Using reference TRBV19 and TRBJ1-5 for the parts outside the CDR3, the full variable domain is DGGITQSPKYLFRKEGQNVTLSCEQNLNHDAMYWYRQDPGQGLRLIYYSQIVNDFQKGDIAEGYSVSREKKESFPLTVTSAQKNPTAFYLCASSTGYQPQHFGDGTRLSIL.

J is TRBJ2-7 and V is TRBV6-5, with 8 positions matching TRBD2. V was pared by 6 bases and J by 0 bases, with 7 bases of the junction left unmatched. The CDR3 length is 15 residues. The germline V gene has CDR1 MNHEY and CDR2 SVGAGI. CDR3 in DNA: TGTGCCAGCAGACCTCCGGGGGGGAGCTCCTACGAGCAGTACGTC. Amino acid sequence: CASRPPGGSSYEQYV.

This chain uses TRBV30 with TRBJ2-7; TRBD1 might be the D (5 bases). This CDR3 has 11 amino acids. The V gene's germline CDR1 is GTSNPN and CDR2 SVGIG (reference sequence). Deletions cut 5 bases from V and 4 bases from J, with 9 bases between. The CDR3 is CAWGAGYEQYF. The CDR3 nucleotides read TGTGCCTGGGGGGCCGGGTACGAGCAGTACTTC.

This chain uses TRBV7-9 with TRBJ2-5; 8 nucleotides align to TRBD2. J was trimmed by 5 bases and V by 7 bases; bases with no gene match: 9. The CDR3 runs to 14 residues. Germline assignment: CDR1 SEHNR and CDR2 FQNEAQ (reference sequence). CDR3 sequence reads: CASIGLAVGETQYF. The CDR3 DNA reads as TGTGCCAGCATCGGACTAGCTGTAGGGGAGACCCAGTACTTC.

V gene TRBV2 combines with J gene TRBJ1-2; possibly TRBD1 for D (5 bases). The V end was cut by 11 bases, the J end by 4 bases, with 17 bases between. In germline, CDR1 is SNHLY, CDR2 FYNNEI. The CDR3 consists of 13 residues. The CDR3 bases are TGTGCCTTACGGGGGATGGAGTTCTATGGCTACACCTTC. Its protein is CALRGMEFYGYTF.